A selection of T cell receptor beta chains follows, all from one sample in a study of blood T cell repertoires in COVID-19. Repertoires were generated with immunoSEQ multiplex PCR, while TCRdb's copy carries only in-frame clones and drops some. Found here are 150,000 to 180,000 clones, about 85% of them singletons; the top ten hold roughly 8%. Sequencing input: peripheral blood. These receptors were obtained from a woman aged 60-70 years with COVID-19, enrolled during active disease. The CDR3 runs from the conserved cysteine through the conserved F or W. Fields, in order: clone size, V gene, J gene, D gene, CDR3 DNA, CDR3 protein. The D gene is left open where the match is weak. Size is omitted from some rows. Given values are once, few, many or a class for expanded clones.

-	TRBV27	TRBJ2-7	-	TGTGCCAGCAGTTTGACGGCCGAGGGAACCTACGAGCAGTACTTC	CASSLTAEGTYEQYF
once	TRBV12-3/TRBV12-4	TRBJ1-3	-	TGTGCCAGCACAATCTCTGGAAACACCATATATTTT	CASTISGNTIYF
-	TRBV7-2	TRBJ1-2	-	TGTGCCAGCAGCTCCTGGACAGCTAACTATGGCTACACCTTC	CASSSWTANYGYTF
once	TRBV5-1	TRBJ2-1	-	TGCGCCAGCAGCTTCTCCAATGAGCAGTTCTTC	CASSFSNEQFF
once	TRBV18	TRBJ1-1	-	TGTGCCAGCTCACCACCATTGGCAGGGAACACTGAAGCTTTCTTT	CASSPPLAGNTEAFF
few	TRBV29-1	TRBJ1-1	-	TGCAGCTCTGGGGGGGGGAGTGGCCCTGAAGCTTTCTTT	CSSGGGSGPEAFF
-	TRBV27	TRBJ1-5	TRBD1	TGTGCCAGCAGTTTTCGGACAGGGGGATCTGAGCCCCAGCATTTT	CASSFRTGGSEPQHF
few	TRBV10-2	TRBJ2-1	-	TGCGCCAGCAGTGCTCTATCAGGTGAGCAGTTCTTC	CASSALSGEQFF
-	TRBV28	TRBJ1-2	TRBD1	TGTGCCACCACACCCTCGACAGGGGGTGGTGGCTACACCTTC	CATTPSTGGGGYTF
-	TRBV18	TRBJ1-2	-	TGTGCCAGCTCACCGCCAATAGATGGCTACACCTTC	CASSPPIDGYTF
once	TRBV29-1	TRBJ1-2	-	TGCAGCGCTGCGTCGACAGACCTTAACTATGGCTACACCTTC	CSAASTDLNYGYTF
-	TRBV3-1/TRBV3-2	TRBJ1-2	TRBD1	TGTGCCAGCGGGGGGGACAGGGAAAGAGGCTATGGCTACACCTTC	CASGGDRERGYGYTF
-	TRBV19	TRBJ1-5	TRBD1	TGTGCCAGTAGGGACGACAGGGGAGGTCAGCCCCAGCATTTT	CASRDDRGGQPQHF
-	TRBV28	TRBJ2-5	-	TGTGCCAGCAGCTTATTTCCGGGAGAAGAGACCCAGTACTTC	CASSLFPGEETQYF
-	TRBV5-4	TRBJ1-6	-	TGTGCCAGCAGCCCTGGGGGAGGGGCCGTCCCTTCACCCCTCCACTTT	CASSPGGGAVPSPLHF
-	TRBV5-1	TRBJ2-1	TRBD1	TGCGCCAGCAGCTCCGGGACAGGTGCCTACAATGAGCAGTTCTTC	CASSSGTGAYNEQFF
-	TRBV7-3	TRBJ1-1	-	TGTGCCAGCAGCTCAAGACATTACACTGAAGCTTTCTTT	CASSSRHYTEAFF
-	TRBV6-5	TRBJ1-3	TRBD1	TGTGCCAGCAGTTACCGGGACAGGCTCTCTGGAAACACCATATATTTT	CASSYRDRLSGNTIYF
once	TRBV10-2	TRBJ1-5	TRBD1	TGCGCCAGCAGTGAGTTAGGACAGGGGGTCAATCAGCCCCAGCATTTT	CASSELGQGVNQPQHF
-	TRBV5-6	TRBJ1-2	-	TGTGCCAGCAGCTCTCGGGGGGCTCACGGCTACACCTTC	CASSSRGAHGYTF
-	TRBV27	TRBJ2-7	TRBD1	TGTGCCAGCAGCACACAAACGCTCCGGGACAGAACCTACGAGCAGTACTTC	CASSTQTLRDRTYEQYF
-	TRBV5-1	TRBJ1-1	-	TGCGCCAGCAGCTTTGGGGCGAACACTGAAGCTTTCTTT	CASSFGANTEAFF
-	TRBV27	TRBJ1-4	-	TGTGCCAGCAGTTTGTACAGGGCAACTAATGAAAAACTGTTTTTT	CASSLYRATNEKLFF
-	TRBV2	TRBJ2-7	-	TGTGCCAGCTCTTTGACCCGGGGGACTGACGAGCAGTACTTC	CASSLTRGTDEQYF
-	TRBV5-4	TRBJ2-7	TRBD1	TGTGCCAGCAGCTCTGCACGGGACAGGGAGACTTACGAGCAGTACTTC	CASSSARDRETYEQYF
-	TRBV18	TRBJ2-2	-	TGTGCCAGCTCACCACCGAGGGGGTCGAGGACCGGGGAGCTGTTTTTT	CASSPPRGSRTGELFF